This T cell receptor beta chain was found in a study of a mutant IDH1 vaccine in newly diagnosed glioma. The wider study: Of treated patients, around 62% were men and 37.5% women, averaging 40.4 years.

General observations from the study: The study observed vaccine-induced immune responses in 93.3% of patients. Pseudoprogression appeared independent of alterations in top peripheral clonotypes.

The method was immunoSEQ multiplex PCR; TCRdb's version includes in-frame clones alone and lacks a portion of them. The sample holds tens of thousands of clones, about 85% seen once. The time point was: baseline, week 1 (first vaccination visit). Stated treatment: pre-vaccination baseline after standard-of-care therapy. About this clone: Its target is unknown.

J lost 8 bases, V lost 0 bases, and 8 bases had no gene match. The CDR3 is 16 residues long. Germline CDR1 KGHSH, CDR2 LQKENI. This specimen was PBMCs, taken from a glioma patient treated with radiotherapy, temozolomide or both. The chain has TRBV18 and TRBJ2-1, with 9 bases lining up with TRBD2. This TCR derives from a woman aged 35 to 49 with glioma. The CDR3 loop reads CASSPPLAGRRDEQFF. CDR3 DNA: TGTGCCAGCTCACCACCCCTAGCGGGAAGAAGGGATGAGCAGTTCTTC. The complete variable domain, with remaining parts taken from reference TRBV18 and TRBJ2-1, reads NAGVMQNPRHLVRRRGQEARLRCSPMKGHSHVYWYRQLPEEGLKFMVYLQKENIIDESGMPKERFSAEFPKEGPSILRIQQVVRGDSAAYFCASSPPLAGRRDEQFFGPGTRLTVL.